The TCR beta chain described here comes from a study of T-cell memory formation after mild COVID-19. Study results and caveats: Pre-infection memory harbored some responding clones, suggesting cross-reactive memory joined.

TCRdb called the 5' RACE reads again in MiXCR, with one record for every CDR3 protein. Among roughly 280,000 distinct CDR3 sequences listed, under 8.5% were seen once. Trimming cost V 2 bases and J 2 bases, with 10 bases left between them. The CDR3 totals 16 residues. In this sample, this clonotype turned up a few times. Its antigen is not known. Specimen: PBMCs or a T cell subset sorted from them (not recorded which). The receptor's source is a man aged 18 to 29 who had mild COVID-19 (a few samples of this study predate the infection). Cell type and time point are not known. V gene TRBV23-1 combines with J gene TRBJ1-6; no firm D call. TRBV23-1 is sorted into the ORF group, with uncertain function. DNA of the CDR3: TGCGCCAGCAGTCAACCCCGATGTCCCTATAATTCACCCCTCCACTTT. Translated: CASSQPRCPYNSPLHF.